Shown below are 26 T cell receptor beta chains from a single sample sequenced in a study of T cell changes during pregnancy in multiple sclerosis. Libraries were prepared by immunoSEQ multiplex PCR; TCRdb keeps only in-frame clonotypes and omits some of them. Of roughly 84,000 clones in the sample, roughly 95% were seen once. Sequenced material: peripheral blood, taken in the third trimester of pregnancy. Receptors were obtained from a female donor in good health, enrolled as a control in a pregnancy study.

This sequence joins TRBV7-6 and TRBJ2-7; 10 positions match TRBD1. Trimming took 3 bases from V and 0 from J; bases not matched to a gene: 2. Germline V gives CDR1 SGHVS, CDR2 FNYEAQ. This CDR3 comprises 15 residues. The CDR3 is CASSLGQGPSYEQYF. The DNA for the CDR3 is TGTGCCAGCAGCTTGGGACAGGGGCCCTCCTACGAGCAGTACTTC.

The chain uses TRBV4-2 and TRBJ2-4; TRBD2 matches at 8 bases. The CDR3 consists of 17 residues. The V gene's germline CDR1 is LGHNA and CDR2 YNFKEQ. V lost 1 base, J lost 0 bases, and 5 bases stayed unmatched. CDR3 in amino acids: CASSQVSGDLAKNIQYF. For the CDR3, the DNA is TGTGCCAGCAGCCAAGTTAGCGGGGATCTAGCCAAAAACATTCAGTACTTC.

V usage is TRBV7-2 and J usage is TRBJ2-1; TRBD2 might be the D (5 bases). Germline V lookup: CDR1 SGHTA, CDR2 FQGNSA. The CDR3 totals 12 residues. V dropped 5 bases and J dropped 7 bases, with 9 bases sitting between them. The CDR3 sequence is CASSEDLNEQFF. The CDR3 nucleotides are TGTGCCAGCAGCGAGGACTTGAATGAGCAGTTCTTC.

In DNA, the CDR3 is TGTGCCAGCGGGGGAGGGATCATTAGCTCTGGAAACACCATATATTTT. Translation gives CASGGGIISSGNTIYF. The chain has TRBV28 and TRBJ1-3; D may be TRBD1 (5 bases). Germline V gene data show CDR1 as MDHEN and CDR2 as SYDVKM. Trimming took 8 bases from V and 0 from J, leaving 17 bases between them. There are 16 residues in the CDR3.

The chain carries TRBV27 and TRBJ2-7, with TRBD2 matching over 8 bases. This CDR3 contains 15 residues. Germline V CDR1 and CDR2: MNHEY, SMNVEV (reference sequence). With 6 bases clipped from V and 1 base from J, the junction kept 8 bases outside the gene matches. CDR3 region: CASSLLSGMSYEQYF. As DNA, the CDR3 is TGTGCCAGCAGCTTACTTAGCGGGATGTCCTACGAGCAGTACTTC.

The V call is TRBV15, the J call TRBJ2-3; D perhaps matches TRBD2 (5 bases). Germline loops: CDR1 LNHNV, CDR2 YYDKDF (reference sequence). Trimming removed 1 base from V and 3 bases from J, with 17 bases in between. CDR3 length: 17 residues. CDR3 coding DNA: TGTGCCACCAGCAGAGGTTCCCGCCGGGGATGGACAGATACGCAGTATTTT. Its translation: CATSRGSRRGWTDTQYF. Based on the CDR3 plus reference TRBV15 and TRBJ2-3, the full variable domain is DAMVIQNPRYQVTQFGKPVTLSCSQTLNHNVMYWYQQKSSQAPKLLFHYYDKDFNNEADTPDNFQSRRPNTSFCFLDIRSPGLGDTAMYLCATSRGSRRGWTDTQYFGPGTRLTVL.

The V gene is TRBV5-4, the J gene TRBJ2-1; 8 bases line up with TRBD2. Trimming at V came to 3 bases and at J to 2 bases, leaving 7 bases not matched to a gene. CDR1 SGHNT and CDR2 YYREEE come from the germline V gene (reference sequence). The CDR3 runs to 16 residues. CDR3 residues: CASSSFGRGAYNEQFF. DNA for the CDR3: TGTGCCAGCAGCTCTTTCGGGCGGGGGGCCTACAATGAGCAGTTCTTC.

The gene calls are TRBV27 and TRBJ2-7; 10 nucleotides agree with TRBD1. Germline values: CDR1 MNHEY, CDR2 SMNVEV (reference sequence). The CDR3 contains 14 residues. The V and J ends lost 5 bases and 4 bases, in that order; junction bases with no gene match: 5. This CDR3 is CASSPRTGGYEQYF. CDR3 coding DNA: TGTGCCAGCAGTCCCCGGACAGGGGGGTACGAGCAGTACTTC.

The rearrangement links TRBV28 to TRBJ2-1; D may be TRBD1 (5 bases). Trimming took off 3 bases at V and 8 bases at J, with 17 bases between the two ends. Germline V gene lookup returns CDR1 MDHEN and CDR2 SYDVKM. CDR3 length: 15 amino acids. This CDR3 is CASSFADTLSHEQFF. The CDR3 nucleotides are TGTGCCAGCAGTTTCGCGGACACTCTCTCCCATGAGCAGTTCTTC.

The genes are TRBV28 and TRBJ1-5; a weak D match, TRBD1 (5 bases). Germline V gives CDR1 MDHEN, CDR2 SYDVKM. Trimming cost V 4 bases and J 6 bases, with 19 bases left between them. The CDR3 runs to 16 residues. Here the CDR3 reads CASSSTGRVGSQPQHF. The CDR3 region has the DNA TGTGCCAGCAGTTCCACCGGCAGGGTCGGGAGTCAGCCCCAGCATTTT.

This clone was found once. This chain joins TRBV5-1 and TRBJ2-1, with 7 nucleotides matching TRBD2. Germline V gene lookup returns CDR1 SGHRS and CDR2 YFSETQ. V shed 2 bases, J shed 6 bases, and the junction held 5 bases outside the gene matches. The CDR3 runs 14 residues. Here the CDR3 DNA reads TGCGCCAGCAGCTTTAGGCGGGAGAGCAATGAGCAGTTCTTC. The encoded protein is CASSFRRESNEQFF.

The chain combines TRBV5-5 with TRBJ2-2; possible D gene TRBD1, 5 bases. V was clipped by 2 bases and J by 0 bases, with 8 bases between them. The CDR3 length is 15 residues. In germline, CDR1 is SGHKS, CDR2 YYEKEE (reference sequence). DNA for the CDR3: TGTGCCAGCAGCTTAGGGGTCTCGAACACCGGGGAGCTGTTTTTT. This codes for CASSLGVSNTGELFF.

The genes are TRBV4-1 and TRBJ1-5, with unresolved D. The CDR3 runs to 15 residues. Trimming left V 4 bases short and J 1 base short, with 11 bases between. Germline V gene lookup returns CDR1 MGHRA and CDR2 YSYEKL. CDR3 sequence (DNA): TGCGCCAGCAGCCCTAGGTCGGGGAGCAATCAGCCCCAGCATTTT. Protein: CASSPRSGSNQPQHF.

The V and J genes are TRBV4-1 and TRBJ2-7; tentatively, D is TRBD2 (5 bases). Germline V gene sequence: CDR1 MGHRA, CDR2 YSYEKL. V lost 0 bases to trimming and J lost 6 bases, with 18 bases between them. The CDR3 is 16 amino acids. The CDR3 DNA sequence: TGCGCCAGCAGCCAAGACTACGGAGGCCTCGTACGCGAGCAGTACTTC. Protein: CASSQDYGGLVREQYF.

The chain employs TRBV29-1 and TRBJ2-7, with D hard to call. The V gene's germline CDR1 is SQVTM and CDR2 ANQGSEA. CDR3 size: 11 residues. Trimming shortened V by 4 bases and J by 0 bases, and 4 bases separated the two germline ends. The CDR3, as DNA: TGCAGCGTTGGAGGCTCCTACGAGCAGTACTTC. This encodes CSVGGSYEQYF.

This chain joins TRBV21-1 and TRBJ2-7; the table's D call, TRBD2, was not checked against the DNA. TRBV21-1 is labeled a pseudogene. CDR3 size: 18 residues. The DNA for the CDR3 is TGTGCCAGCAGCAAAGGGGGGACTAGCGGGCTTTCGATCTACGAGCAGTACTTC. Translation gives CASSKGGTSGLSIYEQYF.

J is TRBJ1-5 and V is TRBV5-1, with D unresolved. V was trimmed by 4 bases and J by 4 bases, leaving 9 bases between them. This CDR3 has 13 amino acids. Germline-derived CDR1 and CDR2 are SGHRS and YFSETQ. The CDR3 nucleotides read TGCGCCAGCAGCCCGGACTGGAATCAGCCCCAGCATTTT. Amino acids: CASSPDWNQPQHF.

The chain joins TRBV5-1 to TRBJ2-7; TRBD2 aligns across 7 bases. The ends lost 0 bases at V and 2 bases at J; junction bases unmatched: 5. The CDR3 loop spans 15 amino acids. The germline gives CDR1 SGHRS, CDR2 YFSETQ. DNA of the CDR3: TGCGCCAGCAGCTTGGTGGCTAGCGGACCCTACGAGCAGTACTTC. Translated, it gives CASSLVASGPYEQYF.

The rearrangement joins TRBV19 to TRBJ1-2, with D perhaps matching TRBD1 (6 bases). CDR1 is LNHDA and CDR2 is SQIVND in the germline V gene (reference sequence). Trimming took off 5 bases at V and 0 bases at J, with 16 bases between the two ends. This CDR3 comprises 16 residues. The DNA for the CDR3 is TGTGCCAGTAGTTCGCCGAGGGACACCGCTAACTATGGCTACACCTTC. Its protein is CASSSPRDTANYGYTF.

This chain joins TRBV28 and TRBJ1-2; the D is unclear. V lost 6 bases and J lost 3, with 20 bases in between. This CDR3 spans 16 amino acids. Germline CDR1 and CDR2: MDHEN and SYDVKM. The CDR3 DNA is TGTGCCAGCAGGTCCCAGCGGGAGGGATTGGACTATGGCTACACCTTC. This encodes CASRSQREGLDYGYTF.

This rearrangement joins TRBV6-6 to TRBJ2-7; 10 bases are a match to TRBD2. Germline CDR1 reads MNHNY; CDR2 reads SVGAGI (reference sequence). The CDR3 totals 15 residues. J lost 6 bases, V lost 0 bases, and 5 bases had no gene match. The chain's CDR3 is CASSYSGLAGAEQYF. In DNA, the CDR3 is TGTGCCAGCAGTTACTCGGGGCTAGCGGGAGCCGAGCAGTACTTC.

The V call is TRBV11-2, the J call TRBJ1-1, with 7 bases fitting TRBD1. The V gene's germline CDR1 is SGHAT and CDR2 FQNNGV. CDR3 length: 14 residues. J lost 1 base, V lost 5 bases, and 4 bases had no gene match. DNA of the CDR3: TGTGCCAGCAGCCTACGGACAGGGAACACTGAAGCTTTCTTT. Translation: CASSLRTGNTEAFF.

V and J are TRBV29-1 and TRBJ1-5; 9 nucleotides agree with TRBD1. The CDR3 totals 14 residues. Germline V gene lookup returns CDR1 SQVTM and CDR2 ANQGSEA. Trimming cost V 4 bases and J 4 bases; bases outside gene matches: 5. The CDR3 sequence: CSVATGTGNQPQHF. The CDR3, as DNA: TGCAGCGTTGCGACAGGGACAGGGAATCAGCCCCAGCATTTT.

The V gene is TRBV12-5, the J gene TRBJ1-2; 10 bases align to TRBD1. V trimming: 5 bases; J trimming: 8 bases; junction bases outside the gene matches: 11. The CDR3 is 15 residues long. The germline gives CDR1 LGHNT, CDR2 FRNRAP. CDR3 nucleotide sequence: TGTGCTAGTGGTGCCTCCGGGACAGGGGTGGGGGGCTACACCTTC. Translated: CASGASGTGVGGYTF. Full variable domain (remainder filled in from reference TRBV12-5 and TRBJ1-2): DARVTQTPRHKVTEMGQEVTMRCQPILGHNTVFWYRQTMMQGLELLAYFRNRAPLDDSGMPKDRFSAEMPDATLATLKIQPSEPRDSAVYFCASGASGTGVGGYTFGSGTRLTVV.

The J gene is TRBJ2-7, the V gene TRBV4-2; 9 positions agree with TRBD2. CDR1 and CDR2 from the germline V gene are LGHNA and YNFKEQ. The CDR3 spans 17 residues. J lost 5 bases, V lost 1 base, and 12 bases had no gene match. CDR3 amino acids: CASSQASLSGRGNEQYF. The CDR3 DNA is TGTGCCAGCAGCCAAGCCTCCCTTAGCGGGAGAGGAAACGAGCAGTACTTC.

V is TRBV9 and J is TRBJ1-1; D perhaps matches TRBD1 (6 bases). V gave up 4 bases and J gave up 9 bases, with 34 bases separating them. CDR1 is SGDLS and CDR2 is YYNGEE in the germline V gene. The CDR3 loop spans 19 amino acids. DNA for the CDR3: TGTGCCAGCAGCCCACAATACTTGGGGTTGCAGGGGAGGGCTTTTAAAGCTTTCTTT. This encodes CASSPQYLGLQGRAFKAFF. Supplemented by reference TRBV9 and TRBJ1-1, the full variable domain reads DSGVTQTPKHLITATGQRVTLRCSPRSGDLSVYWYQQSLDQGLQFLIQYYNGEERAKGNILERFSAQQFPDLHSELNLSSLELGDSALYFCASSPQYLGLQGRAFKAFFGQGTRLTVV.